Following are 20 T cell receptor beta chains from one sample sequenced in a study of tumor and adjacent non-tumor tissue in lung cancer. This sample's RNA came from whole unsorted tissue. More than 3 cm separated this lung sample from the edge of the tumor. TCRbeta libraries were built with three rounds of nested PCR, modified from ARM-PCR. Each CDR3 protein gets one entry after TCRdb re-called the multiplex PCR reads with MiXCR. Of tens of thousands of distinct CDR3 sequences listed, about 61% are singletons. The sample consisted of distant non-tumor lung tissue. The source is a man in his sixties or seventies with non-small cell lung cancer.

On this clonotype itself: A read error is likely, as this CDR3 ends without the conserved phenylalanine or tryptophan. The chain links TRBV10-3 to TRBJ2-1; D may correspond to TRBD1 or TRBD2 (5 bases each). Deletions cut 4 bases from V and 8 bases from J, with 6 bases between. This CDR3 is 11 amino acids long. Germline V gives CDR1 ENHRY, CDR2 SYGVKD. The CDR3 spells CAISVGDEQFL. The DNA for the CDR3 is TGTGCCATCAGTGTGGGGGATGAGCAGTTCTTA.

Notes on this clonotype: A junction end diverges from the germline sequence, so it may reflect a read error. The CDR3 sequence is CASGLGQGGQSQHF. The CDR3 DNA reads as TGTGCCAGCGGCTTGGGACAGGGGGGTCAGTCCCAGCATTTT. The J gene is TRBJ1-5, the V gene TRBV5-5; 11 positions match TRBD1. The CDR3 sequence is 14 residues long. CDR1 and CDR2 from the germline V gene are SGHKS and YYEKEE (reference sequence).

This clonotype was found a few times. The V and J genes are TRBV28 and TRBJ1-2; 7 bases are shared with TRBD1. The CDR3 is 16 amino acids. Germline V gene data show CDR1 as MDHEN and CDR2 as SYDVKM. V lost 6 bases, J lost 1 base, and 11 bases stayed unmatched. The CDR3 DNA follows: TGTGCCAGCAGCCCTTCACGAGGGGGCCTTAACTATGGCTACACCTTC. Protein product: CASSPSRGGLNYGYTF.

In this sample, this clonotype turned up many times. The gene calls are TRBV4-1 and TRBJ1-2; D is uncertain. The CDR3 runs to 11 residues. The V end lost 1 base, the J end lost 7 bases, and 4 bases lay between the germline ends. CDR1 MGHRA and CDR2 YSYEKL come from the germline V gene. CDR3 sequence (DNA): TGCGCCAGCAGCCAAGGAGGTGGCTACACCTTC. This gives the protein CASSQGGGYTF.

This clonotype was seen only a few times. The chain uses TRBV6-6 and TRBJ2-3; no clear D. CDR1 and CDR2 (germline): MNHNY, SVGAGI (reference sequence). V was shortened by 5 bases and J by 4 bases, with 13 bases between the two germline ends. This CDR3 contains 14 residues. The CDR3 here is CASSPVLGADTQYF. The DNA of the CDR3 is TGTGCCAGCAGTCCCGTCCTAGGCGCAGATACGCAGTATTTT.

A few counts support this clonotype. This chain uses TRBV11-3 with TRBJ2-4; D is perhaps TRBD1 (5 bases). V was cut by 3 bases and J by 2 bases, with 14 bases left in between. From germline, CDR1 is SGHNT and CDR2 YENEEA. The CDR3 length is 16 residues. The CDR3 sequence: CASSLDKGNSKNIQYF. The CDR3 nucleotides are TGTGCCAGCAGCTTGGACAAGGGTAACTCCAAAAACATTCAGTACTTC.

On this clonotype itself: The junction and the germline gene differ at one end; a read error may be behind it. The gene calls are TRBV11-3 and TRBJ2-2; a weak D match, TRBD2 (5 bases). Looked up from germline, CDR1 is SGHNT and CDR2 is YENEEA. The length of the CDR3 is 17 residues. Here the CDR3 reads CVSGRGPAIRYTGELFF. The DNA of the CDR3 is TGTGTCAGCGGCCGTGGACCGGCGATCCGGTACACCGGGGAGCTGTTTTTT.

Ten or more counts support this clonotype. This sequence joins TRBV6-1 and TRBJ2-4, with TRBD2 matching over 12 bases. CDR3 size: 19 residues. Losses at the gene ends were 2 bases for V and 1 base for J; bases not matched to a gene: 9. The V gene's germline CDR1 is MNHNS and CDR2 SASEGT. The chain's CDR3 is CASSEPLAGGPRAKNIQYF. CDR3 in DNA: TGTGCCAGCAGTGAACCCCTAGCGGGGGGGCCACGGGCCAAAAACATTCAGTACTTC.

A single count supports this clonotype. At one boundary the junction diverges from the germline segment, which might be a read error. The chain employs TRBV5-4 and TRBJ2-5; 10 bases are a match to TRBD2. The length of the CDR3 is 15 residues. Germline CDR1 and CDR2: SGHNT and YYREEE (reference sequence). In DNA, the CDR3 is TGTGCCATCAGCTTAAAAGCGGGGGGGCGGGAGACCCAGTACTTC. Amino acid sequence: CAISLKAGGRETQYF.

Notes on this clonotype: Likely a read error: the CDR3 ends without its conserved phenylalanine or tryptophan. This chain links TRBV11-2 with TRBJ2-7; D possibly corresponds to TRBD1 (6 bases). The V gene lost 5 bases and the J gene lost 7 bases, with 18 bases spanning the gap. In germline, CDR1 is SGHAT, CDR2 FQNNGV. This CDR3 is 14 amino acids long. The CDR3 spells CASSEEDRNYEQYL. Written as DNA, the CDR3 is TGTGCCAGCAGCGAGGAGGACAGAAACTATGAGCAGTACCTC.

This clonotype was detected only a few times. The chain uses TRBV28 and TRBJ1-4; D gene ambiguous. Germline V CDR1 and CDR2: MDHEN, SYDVKM. The CDR3 is made up of 14 amino acids. Trimming took off 5 bases at V and 9 bases at J, with 16 bases between the two ends. The CDR3 nucleotides are TGTGCCAGCAGTAGAGTCACGGCCGAGAAAAAACTGTTTTTT. This translates into CASSRVTAEKKLFF.

The V gene is TRBV12-5, the J gene TRBJ1-1; D is undetermined. The germline V gene has CDR1 LGHNT and CDR2 FRNRAP. The germline V and J ends were trimmed by 5 bases and 4 bases, with 20 bases remaining between them. This CDR3 comprises 16 residues. In nucleotides, the CDR3 is TGTGCTAGTGGTCTTACAGAGGGCCAGCGTAGCACTGAAGCTTTCTTT. Its translation is CASGLTEGQRSTEAFF.

The sample holds one count of this clonotype. The junction shows a germline mismatch at one end, possibly a read error. The chain links TRBV11-2 to TRBJ2-2, with D perhaps TRBD1 or TRBD2 (5 bases each). From germline, CDR1 is SGHAT and CDR2 FQNNGV. The CDR3 spans 16 residues. The chain's CDR3 is CASSLHGTLSAGELFF. The CDR3 DNA follows: TGCGCCAGCAGCCTACATGGGACGTTGTCCGCCGGGGAGCTGTTTTTT. Filled out from reference TRBV11-2 and TRBJ2-2, the complete variable domain reads EAGVAQSPRYKIIEKRQSVAFWCNPISGHATLYWYQQILGQGPKLLIQFQNNGVVDDSQLPKDRFSAERLKGVDSTLKIQPAKLEDSAVYLCASSLHGTLSAGELFFGEGSRLTVL.

Note on this clonotype: The final CDR3 position lacks the conserved phenylalanine or tryptophan, pointing to a likely read error. It is unclear where the CDR3 begins or ends on the DNA, so no DNA is shown, and the CDR3 is as TCRdb lists it. The V and J genes are TRBV11-2 and TRBJ1-1; the tabulated D call, TRBD1, remains unverified against the DNA. The CDR3 is 12 residues long, ends included. Germline loops: CDR1 SGHAT, CDR2 FQNNGV. The CDR3 protein is CASSSLTGRTFS.

The genes are TRBV30 and TRBJ2-1; D perhaps matches TRBD2 (5 bases). Germline CDR1 and CDR2: GTSNPN and SVGIG (reference sequence). The CDR3 is 13 residues long. V was trimmed by 4 bases and J by 4 bases, leaving 11 bases between them. CDR3: CAWTREIYNEQFF. The CDR3 bases are TGTGCCTGGACGAGGGAGATATACAATGAGCAGTTCTTC.

This clonotype showed up many times. V is TRBV10-3 and J is TRBJ2-3, with TRBD1 matching 9 bases. V shed 2 bases, J shed 5 bases, and the junction held 5 bases outside the gene matches. The length of the CDR3 is 15 residues. Germline V CDR1 and CDR2: ENHRY, SYGVKD. The CDR3 is CAISERTGAGDTQYF. In DNA, the CDR3 is TGTGCCATCAGTGAGCGGACAGGGGCAGGAGATACGCAGTATTTT.

This clonotype was picked up one time. One end of the junction fails to match germline, which may point to a read error. The chain uses TRBV11-3 and TRBJ2-1; D tentatively fits TRBD1 or TRBD2 (5 bases each). Germline V lookup: CDR1 SGHNT, CDR2 YENEEA. The CDR3 consists of 15 residues. The CDR3, as DNA: TGTGCCAGCAGCCTTCCAGTGGGGGTTAACAATGAGCAGCTCTTC. Amino acid sequence: CASSLPVGVNNEQLF.

This clonotype occurred a few times. Because the CDR3 is missing its conserved closing phenylalanine or tryptophan, this is likely a read error. The rearrangement uses TRBV20-1 and TRBJ2-5; D possibly uses TRBD1 or TRBD2 (5 bases each). V dropped 0 bases and J dropped 4 bases, with 15 bases sitting between them. The CDR3 runs 15 residues. CDR1 and CDR2 from the germline V gene are DFQATT and SNEGSKA (reference sequence). The CDR3 region has the DNA TGCAGTGCTAGAGATCGAGCAGGGCTAGCAGAGACCCAGTACCTC. The encoded protein is CSARDRAGLAETQYL.

Comment on this clonotype: A junction boundary mismatches the germline segment, possibly from a read error. The rearrangement joins TRBV11-2 to TRBJ2-7, with 7 bases fitting TRBD2. CDR1 is SGHAT, CDR2 FQNNGV, per germline. CDR3 size: 16 residues. For the CDR3, the DNA is TGTGCCAGCAGCTTCGTGCGGGGCGGGGGAACCTACGAGCCGTACTTC. Translated, it gives CASSFVRGGGTYEPYF. Drawing the rest from reference TRBV11-2 and TRBJ2-7, the complete variable domain is EAGVAQSPRYKIIEKRQSVAFWCNPISGHATLYWYQQILGQGPKLLIQFQNNGVVDDSQLPKDRFSAERLKGVDSTLKIQPAKLEDSAVYLCASSFVRGGGTYEPYFGPGTRLTVT.

This clonotype was found many times. The chain combines TRBV6-2 or TRBV6-3 with TRBJ2-3, with 9 positions matching TRBD1. This CDR3 is built from 15 residues. Trimming took 7 bases from V and 1 from J; bases not matched to a gene: 6. Looked up from germline, CDR1 is MNHEY and CDR2 is SVGEGT. The CDR3 sequence: CASMTRTGGTDTQYF. Written as DNA, the CDR3 is TGTGCCAGCATGACTCGGACAGGGGGCACAGATACGCAGTATTTT.